Listed below are T cell receptor beta chains from one sample, sequenced in a study of PD-1 blockade in classical Hodgkin lymphoma. Generated by immunoSEQ multiplex PCR, the TCRdb table keeps only in-frame clones and is missing some. The table includes about 47,000 clones, roughly 80% detected once. The sample here was peripheral blood mononuclear cells (PBMCs), taken before the fourth cycle of nivolumab. The receptors here all came from a human donor with classical Hodgkin lymphoma. The CDR3 runs from the conserved cysteine through the conserved F or W. A D gene is named only where the DNA matches it firmly. Clone size, where shown, is once, few, many, or a class for clones that have expanded.

TGCAGCGTTAAAATAGGGGGGGCCTACGAGCAGTACTTC,CSVKIGGAYEQYF,TRBV29-1,TRBJ2-7,-,-
TGTGCCAGTAGTATGGTAGCATACAATGAGCAGTTCTTC,CASSMVAYNEQFF,TRBV19,TRBJ2-1,-,-
TGTGCCAGCAGTTCCAGTGCCTACGAGCAGTACTTC,CASSSSAYEQYF,TRBV28,TRBJ2-7,-,-
TGTGCCAGCAGAATCGGGGTCGGGAATTCACCCCTCCACTTT,CASRIGVGNSPLHF,TRBV27,TRBJ1-6,-,-
TGCGCCAGCAGTTTCCCGACAGGCGCTTCGAACACCGGGGAGCTGTTTTTT,CASSFPTGASNTGELFF,TRBV5-1,TRBJ2-2,-,-
TGTGCCAGCAGCCCGAACCCGACAGGAAATCTAGGCTACACCTTC,CASSPNPTGNLGYTF,TRBV5-6,TRBJ1-2,-,-
TGCAGTGTGGACGGGAACAATGAGCAGTTCTTC,CSVDGNNEQFF,TRBV20-1,TRBJ2-1,few,-
TGTGCCAGCAGCTCGGACGCCGGGTCGAGAAATGAAAAACTGTTTTTT,CASSSDAGSRNEKLFF,TRBV5-6,TRBJ1-4,-,-
TGTGCCAGTAGAAATCCGGGACAGGTGGAGACCCAGTACTTC,CASRNPGQVETQYF,TRBV19,TRBJ2-5,-,TRBD1
TGTGCCATCAGTGAGTCAGCTAGCGGGGGGGCTCGAGAGACCCAGTACTTC,CAISESASGGARETQYF,TRBV10-3,TRBJ2-5,-,TRBD2
TGTGCCAGCAGCCCGACAGCCTTGGGAGAAAAACTGTTTTTT,CASSPTALGEKLFF,TRBV7-9,TRBJ1-4,-,-
TGTGCCAGCAGTTACGATATGGAGCTGTTTTTT,CASSYDMELFF,TRBV6-5,TRBJ2-2,few,-
TGCGCCAGCAGCTCGGGGGACACCAATCAGCCCCAGCATTTT,CASSSGDTNQPQHF,TRBV5-1,TRBJ1-5,-,-